Below, 24 T cell receptor beta chains from the same sample are listed, as sequenced in a study of regulatory T cells in long-lasting Graves disease. iRepertoire HTBI primers and Arm-PCR of CDR3 regions built TCR beta libraries. TCRdb recomputed calls from the multiplex PCR reads with MiXCR, one row per CDR3 protein. In the table there are roughly 560,000 distinct CDR3 sequences, around 12% of which are singletons. Time point noted: newly diagnosed GD, antithyroid drugs for less than 3 months. Scientists built the TCR library using RNA that was extracted from PBMCs. The sample also formed part of further work on T cells in Graves' hyperthyroidism and ophthalmopathy.

The sample here was peripheral blood mononuclear cells (PBMCs), taken at new diagnosis, from a patient treated with antithyroid drugs. These receptors all come from a woman aged 25-40 years with Graves disease.

This clonotype appeared many times. The chain couples TRBV11-2 to TRBJ2-5; 7 bases are a match to TRBD1. CDR3 length: 16 amino acids. The ends lost 0 bases at V and 5 bases at J; junction bases unmatched: 9. The germline V gene has CDR1 SGHAT and CDR2 FQNNGV. The CDR3 loop reads CASSLDQVGTEETQYF. The CDR3 DNA reads TGTGCCAGCAGCTTAGATCAAGTCGGGACAGAGGAGACCCAGTACTTC.

This clonotype appeared many times. The gene calls are TRBV7-9 and TRBJ2-1; no definite D call. The V gene lost 0 bases and the J gene lost 7 bases, with 13 bases spanning the gap. From germline, CDR1 is SEHNR and CDR2 FQNEAQ (reference sequence). The CDR3 is 15 residues long. The CDR3 protein is CASSLAQSWENEQFF. The CDR3 region has the DNA TGTGCCAGCAGCTTAGCGCAAAGTTGGGAAAATGAGCAGTTCTTC.

The J gene is TRBJ2-1, the V gene TRBV28; maybe TRBD2 (6 bases). Germline CDR1 and CDR2: MDHEN and SYDVKM. V was clipped by 5 bases and J by 10 bases, with 15 bases between them. This CDR3 has 13 residues. CDR3 sequence reads: CASSLSGSYEQFF. CDR3 sequence (DNA): TGTGCCAGCAGTCTTAGCGGATCCTACGAGCAGTTCTTC.

This clonotype was counted many times. This sequence joins TRBV13 and TRBJ2-3, with TRBD1 identical over 7 bases. The V segment lost 5 bases and the J segment 5 bases; nucleotides outside the gene matches: 7. There are 14 residues in the CDR3. The germline V gene encodes CDR1 PRHDT and CDR2 FYEKMQ (reference sequence). CDR3 in DNA: TGTGCCAGCAGCCCGTGGACAGGTAGAGATACGCAGTATTTT. This translates into CASSPWTGRDTQYF.

This clonotype occurred many times. This rearrangement joins TRBV19 to TRBJ2-7; 8 bases match TRBD2. CDR1 and CDR2 from the germline V gene are LNHDA and SQIVND (reference sequence). The V and J ends lost 3 bases and 0 bases, in that order; junction bases with no gene match: 1. The CDR3 spans 14 residues. The CDR3: CASSMSGSSYEQYF. In DNA, the CDR3 is TGTGCCAGTAGTATGAGCGGGAGCTCCTACGAGCAGTACTTC.

This clonotype was observed at least ten times. This chain connects TRBV5-1 to TRBJ2-1; D remains ambiguous. The V gene's germline CDR1 is SGHRS and CDR2 YFSETQ. The CDR3 sequence is 14 residues long. V lost 3 bases, J lost 0 bases, and 7 bases lay in between. The CDR3 here is CASSYPNSYNEQFF. The CDR3 nucleotides read TGCGCCAGCAGCTACCCAAACTCCTACAATGAGCAGTTCTTC.

This clonotype was seen at least ten times. The rearrangement links TRBV15 to TRBJ2-7; 10 bases line up with TRBD2. This CDR3 spans 15 amino acids. V dropped 0 bases and J dropped 9; count of bases not matched to a gene: 8. CDR1 LNHNV and CDR2 YYDKDF come from the germline V gene (reference sequence). The CDR3 sequence: CATSRDPSGRVAQYF. The CDR3 DNA is TGTGCCACCAGCAGAGATCCCAGCGGGAGGGTTGCGCAGTACTTC.

The V and J genes are TRBV6-2 or TRBV6-3 and TRBJ2-5, with D perhaps matching TRBD1 (5 bases). The CDR3 is made up of 14 amino acids. CDR1 MNHEY and CDR2 SVGEGT come from the germline V gene. V was trimmed by 5 bases and J by 4 bases, leaving 14 bases between them. The CDR3 sequence is CASSHLRGIETQYF. The CDR3 DNA is TGTGCCAGCAGTCATCTAAGGGGTATAGAGACCCAGTACTTC.

In this sample, this clonotype turned up many times. This sequence joins TRBV15 and TRBJ1-5; 7 bases match TRBD1. The CDR3 runs to 17 residues. Per germline, CDR1 LNHNV and CDR2 YYDKDF (reference sequence). The V and J ends lost 0 bases and 7 bases, in that order; junction bases with no gene match: 12. The CDR3 nucleotides are TGTGCCACCAGCAGAGATCGGGAGGGGGCTATTCGACAGCCCCAGCATTTT. Its protein is CATSRDREGAIRQPQHF.

The gene calls are TRBV20-1 and TRBJ1-4; 9 bases align to TRBD1. Germline V gene lookup returns CDR1 DFQATT and CDR2 SNEGSKA (reference sequence). The CDR3 is made up of 14 amino acids. J lost 8 bases, V lost 8 bases, and 12 bases had no gene match. In DNA, the CDR3 is TGCAGTACCCAATCCGGGACAGGGTGGGAAAAACTGTTTTTT. Its protein product is CSTQSGTGWEKLFF.

There are many counts of this clonotype. This chain links TRBV3-1 with TRBJ2-1; 7 bases agree with TRBD1. J lost 4 bases, V lost 8 bases, and 5 bases had no gene match. Germline-derived CDR1 and CDR2 are LGHDT and YNNKEL (reference sequence). The CDR3 spans 13 residues. CDR3 nucleotides: TGTGCCAGCTCCCAGGGGGAGTACAATGAGCAGTTCTTC. It specifies CASSQGEYNEQFF.

The V and J genes are TRBV5-1 and TRBJ2-5; 7 bases agree with TRBD2. The CDR3 runs 12 residues. The germline gives CDR1 SGHRS, CDR2 YFSETQ. V was pared by 4 bases and J by 3 bases, with 0 bases of the junction left unmatched. CDR3 sequence (DNA): TGCGCCAGCAGCGGACTAGAAGAGACCCAGTACTTC. This sequence encodes CASSGLEETQYF.

This clonotype was observed many times. The chain recombines TRBV28 with TRBJ2-7; possibly TRBD2 for D (6 bases). Trimming cost V 8 bases and J 4 bases, with 18 bases left between them. Germline V gene data show CDR1 as MDHEN and CDR2 as SYDVKM. The CDR3 sequence is 14 residues long. CDR3 nucleotides: TGTGCCAGCGCGTCGGCTAGCGTCGAGTACGAGCAGTACTTC. Protein product: CASASASVEYEQYF.

The V call is TRBV18, the J call TRBJ1-1, with a tentative D call TRBD1 (5 bases). This CDR3 has 14 amino acids. Trimming shortened V by 6 bases and J by 4 bases, and 15 bases separated the two germline ends. CDR1 is KGHSH, CDR2 LQKENI, per germline. This CDR3 is CASSRAGLATEAFF. In nucleotides, the CDR3 is TGTGCCAGCTCCCGGGCAGGGTTGGCCACTGAAGCTTTCTTT.

This clonotype was observed at least ten times. The chain couples TRBV28 to TRBJ2-2, with D possibly TRBD1 on 5 matching bases. CDR3 length equals 13 residues. Trimming cost V 10 bases and J 4 bases, with 13 bases left between them. In germline, CDR1 is MDHEN, CDR2 SYDVKM. The CDR3 DNA is TGTGCCACCGACAGTCCCACCACCGGGGAGCTGTTTTTT. Amino acid sequence: CATDSPTTGELFF.

In its sample, this clonotype was seen a few times. The chain uses TRBV28 and TRBJ2-7, with TRBD1 identical over 7 bases. With 5 bases clipped from V and 7 bases from J, the junction kept 14 bases outside the gene matches. The CDR3 length is 15 residues. CDR1 and CDR2 (germline): MDHEN, SYDVKM. The CDR3 is CASSPIDRVPGEQYF. CDR3 nucleotide sequence: TGTGCCAGCAGTCCCATCGACAGGGTGCCTGGGGAGCAGTACTTC.

This clonotype was seen many times. The rearrangement links TRBV7-3 to TRBJ1-1, with D perhaps matching TRBD1 (5 bases). Germline CDR1 reads SGHTA; CDR2 reads FQGTGA. The CDR3 is made up of 13 amino acids. V lost 5 bases and J lost 4, with 11 bases in between. The DNA of the CDR3 is TGTGCCAGCAGCGCTCAGGGCGGCACTGAAGCTTTCTTT. Its protein is CASSAQGGTEAFF. Drawing the rest from reference TRBV7-3 and TRBJ1-1, the complete variable domain is GAGVSQTPSNKVTEKGKYVELRCDPISGHTALYWYRQSLGQGPEFLIYFQGTGAADDSGLPNDRFFAVRPEGSVSTLKIQRTERGDSAVYLCASSAQGGTEAFFGQGTRLTVV.

Many counts were recorded for this clonotype. The chain carries TRBV30 and TRBJ1-6; 7 nucleotides match TRBD1. Germline trimming cut 4 bases from V and 7 bases from J; bases unmatched to any gene: 13. The germline gives CDR1 GTSNPN, CDR2 SVGIG (reference sequence). There are 16 residues in the CDR3. DNA for the CDR3: TGTGCCTGGAAGTACAGGGGCAGTACGCGAAATTCACCCCTCCACTTT. This codes for CAWKYRGSTRNSPLHF. The full variable domain, in which reference TRBV30 and TRBJ1-6 provide the parts outside the CDR3, is SQTIHQWPATLVQPVGSPLSLECTVEGTSNPNLYWYRQAAGRGLQLLFYSVGIGQISSEVPQNLSASRPQDRQFILSSKKLLLSDSGFYLCAWKYRGSTRNSPLHFGNGTRLTVT.

This clonotype occurred a few times. The rearrangement joins TRBV5-5 to TRBJ2-3; 10 nucleotides line up with TRBD2. Germline CDR1 is SGHKS and CDR2 is YYEKEE (reference sequence). This CDR3 contains 16 residues. V dropped 1 base and J dropped 4; count of bases not matched to a gene: 6. CDR3 in DNA: TGTGCCAGCAGCTTGCTCTCTAGCGGGAGCTCAGATACGCAGTATTTT. Its protein is CASSLLSSGSSDTQYF. Full variable domain (outside the CDR3, taken from reference TRBV5-5 and TRBJ2-3): DAGVTQSPTHLIKTRGQQVTLRCSPISGHKSVSWYQQVLGQGPQFIFQYYEKEERGRGNFPDRFSARQFPNYSSELNVNALLLGDSALYLCASSLLSSGSSDTQYFGPGTRLTVL.

J is TRBJ2-1 and V is TRBV5-1; maybe TRBD1 (6 bases). Looked up from germline, CDR1 is SGHRS and CDR2 is YFSETQ. The V end was cut by 6 bases, the J end by 2 bases, with 12 bases between. This CDR3 spans 14 amino acids. The CDR3 nucleotides read TGCGCCAGCAAAGAGACAGGTACCTACAATGAGCAGTTCTTC. Its protein product is CASKETGTYNEQFF.

The rearrangement uses TRBV30 and TRBJ2-3, with 10 bases identical to TRBD1. The CDR3 extends over 14 amino acids. Germline lookup yields CDR1 GTSNPN and CDR2 SVGIG (reference sequence). V lost 7 bases, J lost 4 bases, and 8 bases stayed unmatched. The CDR3 DNA reads TGTGCCTCACGAGGACAGGGGGACTCAGATACGCAGTATTTT. Protein: CASRGQGDSDTQYF.

The CDR3 here is CASTATPSGYYGYTF. For the CDR3, the DNA is TGTGCCAGCACGGCGACACCCTCCGGTTACTATGGCTACACCTTC. The gene calls are TRBV6-1 and TRBJ1-2; no firm D call. Germline loops: CDR1 MNHNS, CDR2 SASEGT. CDR3 size: 15 residues. The V end lost 7 bases, the J end lost 3 bases, and 18 bases lay between the germline ends.

The table lists this clonotype with many counts. The chain links TRBV28 to TRBJ1-2; tentative D call: TRBD1 (6 bases). Germline CDR1 is MDHEN and CDR2 is SYDVKM. The CDR3 sequence is 15 residues long. The ends were cut back, 5 bases at V and 5 bases at J, with 18 bases in the middle. The CDR3: CASSLQGWGFYGYTF. CDR3 coding DNA: TGTGCCAGCAGTCTCCAGGGGTGGGGTTTTTATGGCTACACCTTC.

In its sample, this clonotype was seen many times. V and J are TRBV7-8 and TRBJ2-2, with D perhaps matching TRBD2 (6 bases). V was cut by 1 base and J by 0 bases, with 9 bases left in between. The CDR3 consists of 16 residues. Germline V gene data show CDR1 as SGHVS and CDR2 as FQNEAQ. CDR3 bases: TGTGCCAGCAGCTTAGGGGGGGTAACGAACACCGGGGAGCTGTTTTTT. Encoded protein: CASSLGGVTNTGELFF.